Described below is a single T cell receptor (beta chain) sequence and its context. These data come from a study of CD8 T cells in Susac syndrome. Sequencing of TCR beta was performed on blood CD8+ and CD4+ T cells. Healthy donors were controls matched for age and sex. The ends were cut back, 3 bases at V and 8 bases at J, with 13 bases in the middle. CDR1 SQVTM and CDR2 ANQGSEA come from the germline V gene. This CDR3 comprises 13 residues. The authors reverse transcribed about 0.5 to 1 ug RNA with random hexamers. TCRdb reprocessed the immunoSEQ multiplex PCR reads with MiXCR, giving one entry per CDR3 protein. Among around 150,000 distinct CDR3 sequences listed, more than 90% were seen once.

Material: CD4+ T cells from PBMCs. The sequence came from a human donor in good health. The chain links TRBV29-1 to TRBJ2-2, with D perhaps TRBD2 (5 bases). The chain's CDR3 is CSVDRGKRGELFF. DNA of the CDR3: TGCAGCGTTGACAGAGGGAAAAGAGGGGAGCTGTTTTTT.